One sample yielded the 21 T cell receptor beta chains listed below, sequenced in a study of shared clonotypes between healthy human individuals. Cells designated naive CD8 were CD45RO-negative and were positively selected for CCR7, with terminally differentiated effector memory CD45RA+ cells excluded. Measured with immunoSEQ multiplex PCR; TCRdb has only the in-frame clones, and not every one. The data show hundreds of thousands of clones, approximately 96% seen once. The material sequenced was naive CD8+ T cells sorted from blood. These receptors were obtained from a woman in her 30s in good health.

The chain links TRBV30 to TRBJ2-7; 8 bases agree with TRBD1. CDR3 size: 15 residues. Trimming cost V 2 bases and J 5 bases; bases outside gene matches: 11. The germline V gene has CDR1 GTSNPN and CDR2 SVGIG (reference sequence). The CDR3 loop is CAWSSTGGLTHEQYF. CDR3 DNA sequence: TGTGCCTGGAGTAGTACAGGGGGGTTAACCCACGAGCAGTACTTC.

This rearrangement joins TRBV19 to TRBJ2-7; D unclear. Trimming stripped 10 bases from V and 1 base from J, with 17 bases between. This CDR3 is built from 14 residues. Germline V gene data show CDR1 as LNHDA and CDR2 as SQIVND (reference sequence). The CDR3 sequence: CANDRAAVSYEQYF. The CDR3 nucleotides are TGTGCCAACGATCGGGCTGCGGTTTCCTACGAGCAGTACTTC.

CDR3: CATSREEGLNTGELFF. CDR3 DNA: TGTGCCACCAGCAGAGAGGAGGGACTGAACACCGGGGAGCTGTTTTTT. V is TRBV15 and J is TRBJ2-2; a weak D match, TRBD2 (6 bases). CDR1 and CDR2 from the germline V gene are LNHNV and YYDKDF (reference sequence). Trimming stripped 0 bases from V and 1 base from J, with 9 bases between. This CDR3 region has 16 residues.

The chain couples TRBV10-1 to TRBJ2-1, with 9 bases fitting TRBD2. The germline gives CDR1 WNHNN, CDR2 SYGVQD (reference sequence). Losses at the gene ends were 2 bases for V and 3 bases for J; bases not matched to a gene: 5. The CDR3 is made up of 16 amino acids. Here the CDR3 DNA reads TGCGCCAGCAGTGAGGGGTTAGCGGGGGACTACAATGAGCAGTTCTTC. Translated, it gives CASSEGLAGDYNEQFF.

The V gene is TRBV25-1, the J gene TRBJ2-7; tentatively, D is TRBD2 (5 bases). V was shortened by 3 bases and J by 0 bases, with 9 bases between the two germline ends. Germline CDR1 is MGHDK and CDR2 is SYGVNS. This CDR3 has 14 amino acids. DNA of the CDR3: TGTGCCAGCAGTGATACGGGATTCTCCTACGAGCAGTACTTC. It codes for CASSDTGFSYEQYF.

V gene TRBV27 combines with J gene TRBJ1-5; TRBD1 might be the D (6 bases). This CDR3 is 17 amino acids long. Germline V gene sequence: CDR1 MNHEY, CDR2 SMNVEV (reference sequence). V lost 0 bases to trimming and J lost 1 base, with 13 bases between them. The CDR3 sequence is CASSLSAGGTSNQPQHF. The CDR3 DNA follows: TGTGCCAGCAGTTTATCCGCTGGGGGCACAAGCAATCAGCCCCAGCATTTT.

The gene calls are TRBV28 and TRBJ1-1; D uncertain. V lost 5 bases, J lost 0 bases, and 13 bases lay in between. The length of the CDR3 is 15 residues. Germline values: CDR1 MDHEN, CDR2 SYDVKM. This CDR3 is CASSRTTYVNTEAFF. The CDR3 coding sequence is TGTGCCAGCAGTCGCACGACATACGTGAACACTGAAGCTTTCTTT.

The V call is TRBV2, the J call TRBJ1-5; D ambiguous. V dropped 8 bases and J dropped 5 bases, with 19 bases sitting between them. CDR1 and CDR2 (germline): SNHLY, FYNNEI. There are 15 residues in the CDR3. This CDR3 reads CASGSHRVKDQPQHF. The CDR3 DNA reads TGTGCCAGCGGTTCCCACCGCGTGAAGGATCAGCCCCAGCATTTT.

The chain recombines TRBV6-5 with TRBJ2-1; D assignment may be TRBD1 or TRBD2 (5 bases each). Between the trimmed V and J ends, which lost 5 bases and 5 bases, there was a span of 7 bases. This CDR3 spans 12 amino acids. The germline V gene has CDR1 MNHEY and CDR2 SVGAGI. The CDR3 sequence: CASSRGDNEQFF. The CDR3 nucleotides read TGTGCCAGCAGTCGAGGGGACAATGAGCAGTTCTTC.

The gene calls are TRBV5-4 and TRBJ2-2, with D unresolved. CDR3 size: 10 residues. The germline V gene has CDR1 SGHNT and CDR2 YYREEE (reference sequence). The V end lost 7 bases, the J end lost 5 bases, and 3 bases lay between the germline ends. CDR3 sequence (DNA): TGTGCCAGCGGAACCGGGGAGCTGTTTTTT. It specifies CASGTGELFF.

V gene TRBV5-8 combines with J gene TRBJ2-2; D possibly corresponds to TRBD1 (5 bases). Germline loops: CDR1 SGHTS, CDR2 YDEGEE. V was trimmed by 5 bases and J by 9 bases, leaving 14 bases between them. The CDR3 extends over 13 amino acids. CDR3 DNA: TGTGCCAGCAGTCCAGGGTTCGTCCGGGAGCTGTTTTTT. Translated, it gives CASSPGFVRELFF.

This chain joins TRBV19 and TRBJ1-1; D gene uncertain. V shed 2 bases and J shed 0 bases, with 16 bases lying between them. The CDR3 has 17 amino acids. The germline V gene encodes CDR1 LNHDA and CDR2 SQIVND (reference sequence). The CDR3 loop reads CASSIRPGVIVNTEAFF. CDR3 nucleotide sequence: TGTGCCAGTAGTATAAGGCCCGGGGTGATCGTGAACACTGAAGCTTTCTTT.

The chain recombines TRBV28 with TRBJ2-1, with no clear D. This CDR3 is 14 amino acids long. V gave up 7 bases and J gave up 5 bases, with 15 bases separating them. CDR1 MDHEN and CDR2 SYDVKM come from the germline V gene. CDR3 loop: CASTWAGSDNEQFF. CDR3 sequence (DNA): TGTGCCAGCACTTGGGCTGGGTCTGACAATGAGCAGTTCTTC. The full variable domain, with the rest looked up from reference TRBV28 and TRBJ2-1, is DVKVTQSSRYLVKRTGEKVFLECVQDMDHENMFWYRQDPGLGLRLIYFSYDVKMKEKGDIPEGYSVSREKKERFSLILESASTNQTSMYLCASTWAGSDNEQFFGPGTRLTVL.

This clone was observed a single time. The chain employs TRBV27 and TRBJ2-6, with a weak D call TRBD2 (5 bases). V lost 5 bases and J lost 4, with 12 bases in between. CDR3 length: 15 residues. Per germline, CDR1 MNHEY and CDR2 SMNVEV (reference sequence). The CDR3 sequence: CASSPRAGGANVLTF. DNA of the CDR3: TGTGCCAGCAGTCCGCGGGCAGGAGGGGCCAACGTCCTGACTTTC.

The rearrangement joins TRBV11-2 to TRBJ1-1; 7 bases map to TRBD1. Germline CDR1 SGHAT, CDR2 FQNNGV. This CDR3 region has 14 residues. V shed 4 bases, J shed 4 bases, and the junction held 6 bases outside the gene matches. CDR3 amino acids: CASSSDRVGTEAFF. The CDR3 DNA follows: TGTGCCAGCAGCTCAGACAGGGTGGGCACTGAAGCTTTCTTT. The full variable domain, in which reference TRBV11-2 and TRBJ1-1 provide the parts outside the CDR3, is EAGVAQSPRYKIIEKRQSVAFWCNPISGHATLYWYQQILGQGPKLLIQFQNNGVVDDSQLPKDRFSAERLKGVDSTLKIQPAKLEDSAVYLCASSSDRVGTEAFFGQGTRLTVV.

V usage is TRBV6-1 and J usage is TRBJ2-5; perhaps TRBD1 as D (6 bases). Trimming stripped 7 bases from V and 5 bases from J, with 11 bases between. There are 12 residues in the CDR3. CDR1 and CDR2 from the germline V gene are MNHNS and SASEGT. Here the CDR3 reads CASIDTGETQYF. CDR3 nucleotides: TGTGCCAGCATAGATACAGGGGAGACCCAGTACTTC.

This clone was picked up one time. The chain joins TRBV29-1 to TRBJ1-2; weak D call: TRBD1 (5 bases). The CDR3 extends over 11 amino acids. Trimming removed 4 bases at V and 5 bases at J, with 8 bases between. CDR1 is SQVTM, CDR2 ANQGSEA, per germline. This CDR3 reads CSVVGGYGYTF. The CDR3 region has the DNA TGCAGCGTTGTTGGGGGGTATGGCTACACCTTC.

The chain uses TRBV4-1 and TRBJ1-1, with D perhaps TRBD1 (5 bases). Germline CDR1 is MGHRA and CDR2 is YSYEKL. CDR3 length: 14 residues. Trimming took off 0 bases at V and 3 bases at J, with 8 bases between the two ends. CDR3 sequence: CASSQDRGDTEAFF. CDR3 sequence (DNA): TGCGCCAGCAGCCAAGATAGGGGTGACACTGAAGCTTTCTTT.

The chain employs TRBV28 and TRBJ2-5; D perhaps matches TRBD2 (6 bases). Trimming left V 3 bases short and J 5 bases short, with 13 bases between. Germline V gene sequence: CDR1 MDHEN, CDR2 SYDVKM. The CDR3 spans 14 residues. CDR3 loop: CASSFISGPETQYF. The CDR3 nucleotides read TGTGCCAGCAGTTTTATTAGCGGCCCTGAGACCCAGTACTTC. Full variable domain (rest looked up from reference TRBV28 and TRBJ2-5): DVKVTQSSRYLVKRTGEKVFLECVQDMDHENMFWYRQDPGLGLRLIYFSYDVKMKEKGDIPEGYSVSREKKERFSLILESASTNQTSMYLCASSFISGPETQYFGPGTRLLVL.

V gene TRBV2 combines with J gene TRBJ1-2; TRBD1 is a possible D gene (5 bases). This CDR3 has 16 residues. Germline V gives CDR1 SNHLY, CDR2 FYNNEI. Trimming stripped 7 bases from V and 0 bases from J, with 18 bases between. In DNA form, the CDR3 reads TGTGCCAGCATCCTTGGCGGGGGACTAGCTAACTATGGCTACACCTTC. As protein: CASILGGGLANYGYTF.

The chain has TRBV5-5 and TRBJ2-5; possibly TRBD1 or TRBD2 for D (5 bases each). Per germline, CDR1 SGHKS and CDR2 YYEKEE (reference sequence). The CDR3 is made up of 14 amino acids. V lost 3 bases, J lost 4 bases, and 13 bases lay in between. The CDR3 DNA reads as TGTGCCAGCAGCTCCGGGGCCCTCAGAGAGACCCAGTACTTC. Its translation is CASSSGALRETQYF.